Listed here is a single T cell receptor beta chain. This sample is part of a study of blood T cell repertoires in COVID-19. Study overall: Spain, Italy and the United States supplied samples that represented acute and convalescent COVID-19. T cells, B-cell-depleted T cells, or PBMCs provided the cDNA or gDNA that served as material.

Germline V gene data show CDR1 as SNHLY and CDR2 as FYNNEI. The CDR3 has 15 amino acids. The V gene lost 3 bases and the J gene lost 5 bases, with 14 bases spanning the gap. Per the study methods: Estimates of nucleated cell counts were drawn from the amplification of reference gene primers. TCRdb's table, derived via immunoSEQ multiplex PCR, lists solely in-frame clones and lacks some. Clone size and V and J calls were adopted from that table, with D and trimming inferred from the DNA. This table holds 150,000 to 200,000 clones, 65% to 90% found once. The chain uses TRBV2 and TRBJ1-5, with a tentative D call TRBD1 (5 bases). This clonotype was obtained from a man in his fifties or sixties with active or convalescent COVID-19. Sequenced material: peripheral blood. DNA for the CDR3: TGTGCCAGCAGTGATGGGCAGGGTGGGTATCAGCCCCAGCATTTT. This translates into CASSDGQGGYQPQHF.